Listed here are 21 T cell receptor beta chains from one sample, sequenced in a study of shared clonotypes between healthy human individuals. Assay: immunoSEQ multiplex PCR; the TCRdb copy retains only in-frame clones and omits some. The data show 2.3 million or so clones, more than 80% seen once. Input material: naive CD4+ T cells from PBMCs. Subset given: CD45RA+ positively selected. All receptors derive from a man between 18 and 29 years old in good health. Some clones in this sample may be carry-over from other donors' samples.

This clone was picked up one time. V is TRBV7-2 and J is TRBJ1-5, with 9 positions matching TRBD1. V gave up 5 bases and J gave up 6 bases; unmatched junction bases: 8. This CDR3 is 15 amino acids long. Germline-derived CDR1 and CDR2 are SGHTA and FQGNSA. The CDR3 sequence is CASSLQGAQSQPQHF. CDR3 sequence (DNA): TGTGCCAGCAGCCTACAGGGGGCCCAAAGTCAGCCCCAGCATTTT.

The chain has TRBV27 and TRBJ2-4; D is undetermined. The CDR3 is 12 residues long. Trimming left V 6 bases short and J 1 base short, with 4 bases between. Germline loops: CDR1 MNHEY, CDR2 SMNVEV (reference sequence). In nucleotides, the CDR3 is TGTGCCAGCAGACAGGCCAAAAACATTCAGTACTTC. This translates into CASRQAKNIQYF.

The chain carries TRBV5-4 and TRBJ2-7; D is perhaps TRBD1 (6 bases). The germline V and J ends were trimmed by 4 bases and 0 bases, with 14 bases remaining between them. The germline CDR1 and CDR2 sequences are SGHNT and YYREEE (reference sequence). The CDR3 length is 15 residues. The CDR3 loop is CASSIRQGSSYEQYF. CDR3 coding DNA: TGTGCCAGCAGCATAAGGCAGGGGAGCTCCTACGAGCAGTACTTC.

The chain couples TRBV15 to TRBJ2-5, with D maybe TRBD2 (6 bases). The ends were cut back, 4 bases at V and 2 bases at J, with 14 bases in the middle. This CDR3 has 15 residues. The V gene's germline CDR1 is LNHNV and CDR2 YYDKDF (reference sequence). The CDR3 DNA follows: TGTGCCACCAGCACACGCCCCGGGAGACAAGAGACCCAGTACTTC. This encodes CATSTRPGRQETQYF.

J is TRBJ2-6 and V is TRBV6-5; TRBD2 is a possible D gene (5 bases). CDR1 and CDR2 from the germline V gene are MNHEY and SVGAGI. With 11 bases removed from V and 4 bases from J, the gap between germline ends came to 15 bases. The CDR3 is 14 amino acids. The CDR3 DNA reads as TGTGCCGCCTGCCCGGCGGGCGGGGCCAACGTCCTGACTTTC. Its protein product is CAACPAGGANVLTF.

The V call is TRBV15, the J call TRBJ1-4; perhaps TRBD1 as D (5 bases). Germline V gives CDR1 LNHNV, CDR2 YYDKDF (reference sequence). CDR3 size: 17 residues. V was pared by 8 bases and J by 8 bases, with 27 bases between. The CDR3 spells CATEGKGKEPGVEKLFF. The CDR3 coding sequence is TGTGCCACCGAGGGGAAGGGCAAGGAGCCTGGGGTGGAAAAACTGTTTTTT.

The chain recombines TRBV7-2 with TRBJ1-1; D uncertain. This CDR3 spans 9 amino acids. CDR1 and CDR2 (germline): SGHTA, FQGNSA. V lost 2 bases and J lost 11, with 3 bases in between. The DNA for the CDR3 is TGTGCCAGCAGCTTAATTGCTTTCTTT. Protein: CASSLIAFF.

This clone was detected only once. The CDR3 DNA is TGTGCCAGCTCCGACTCTGGGGCCAACGTCCTGACTTTC. Amino acid sequence: CASSDSGANVLTF. The chain combines TRBV7-3 with TRBJ2-6; D unresolved. Germline assignment: CDR1 SGHTA and CDR2 FQGTGA. Trimming stripped 8 bases from V and 0 bases from J, with 5 bases between. The CDR3 sequence is 13 residues long.

The J gene is TRBJ2-1, the V gene TRBV9, with 7 bases matching TRBD2. J lost 2 bases, V lost 4 bases, and 9 bases had no gene match. CDR3 size: 16 residues. From germline, CDR1 is SGDLS and CDR2 YYNGEE. The chain's CDR3 is CASSPRLSGTYNEQFF. For the CDR3, the DNA is TGTGCCAGCAGCCCCCGATTGAGCGGGACCTACAATGAGCAGTTCTTC.

The chain uses TRBV18 and TRBJ1-1; D gene ambiguous. This CDR3 is 16 amino acids long. Germline values: CDR1 KGHSH, CDR2 LQKENI. Trimming took off 1 base at V and 3 bases at J, with 15 bases between the two ends. CDR3 nucleotide sequence: TGTGCCAGCTCACCACTTCCCGGACCGGCGGACACTGAAGCTTTCTTT. Residues: CASSPLPGPADTEAFF.

To note about this clone: This sample includes further DNA sequences coding for the same CDR3. The chain joins TRBV25-1 to TRBJ2-7, with 7 bases fitting TRBD2. The length of the CDR3 is 13 residues. Germline V gene data show CDR1 as MGHDK and CDR2 as SYGVNS. Trimming at V came to 3 bases and at J to 2 bases, leaving 1 base not matched to a gene. CDR3 nucleotides: TGTGCCAGCAGTGATCGGGGGGCCTACGAGCAGTACTTC. Its protein product is CASSDRGAYEQYF.

The J gene is TRBJ1-2, the V gene TRBV30; 11 bases are shared with TRBD1. The CDR3 covers 13 residues. Germline lookup yields CDR1 GTSNPN and CDR2 SVGIG (reference sequence). V lost 7 bases and J lost 3; bases outside the gene matches: 4. The CDR3 loop reads CAYRTGGYYGYTF. The CDR3 DNA reads as TGTGCCTACAGGACAGGGGGCTACTATGGCTACACCTTC. The full variable domain, rest sourced from reference TRBV30 and TRBJ1-2, is SQTIHQWPATLVQPVGSPLSLECTVEGTSNPNLYWYRQAAGRGLQLLFYSVGIGQISSEVPQNLSASRPQDRQFILSSKKLLLSDSGFYLCAYRTGGYYGYTFGSGTRLTVV.

The sample holds one count of this clone. V usage is TRBV19 and J usage is TRBJ2-7, with 8 nucleotides matching TRBD1. Germline values: CDR1 LNHDA, CDR2 SQIVND (reference sequence). The CDR3 length is 15 residues. After removal of 3 bases from V and 3 bases from J, the junction contained 7 bases not matched to a gene. The CDR3 here is CASSISWTGIYEQYF. Here the CDR3 DNA reads TGTGCCAGTAGTATTTCCTGGACAGGGATCTACGAGCAGTACTTC.

The chain has TRBV4-3 and TRBJ1-6; TRBD1 might be the D (5 bases). Between the trimmed V and J ends, which lost 1 base and 7 bases, there was a span of 11 bases. Germline V gene lookup returns CDR1 LGHNA and CDR2 YSLEER. This CDR3 has 15 residues. CDR3 DNA sequence: TGCGCCAGCAGCCAAGGCGGAGGGGACAATTCACCCCTCCACTTT. The encoded protein is CASSQGGGDNSPLHF.

The V call is TRBV18, the J call TRBJ2-7; possibly TRBD1 or TRBD2 for D (6 bases each). The CDR3 is made up of 18 amino acids. V was clipped by 2 bases and J by 3 bases, with 23 bases between them. Germline assignment: CDR1 KGHSH and CDR2 LQKENI. CDR3 region: CASSPTPYLGGKFYEQYF. CDR3 bases: TGTGCCAGCTCACCAACGCCGTATTTGGGGGGCAAATTCTACGAGCAGTACTTC. Based on the CDR3 plus reference TRBV18 and TRBJ2-7, the full variable domain is NAGVMQNPRHLVRRRGQEARLRCSPMKGHSHVYWYRQLPEEGLKFMVYLQKENIIDESGMPKERFSAEFPKEGPSILRIQQVVRGDSAAYFCASSPTPYLGGKFYEQYFGPGTRLTVT.

This clone is a singleton in its sample. The chain has TRBV5-4 and TRBJ1-1; TRBD1 is a possible D gene (5 bases). CDR3 length equals 11 residues. Trimming removed 3 bases at V and 13 bases at J, with 13 bases between. Germline assignment: CDR1 SGHNT and CDR2 YYREEE (reference sequence). CDR3 loop: CASSSGGVDFF. The CDR3 nucleotides read TGTGCCAGCAGCTCTGGGGGGGTAGATTTCTTT.

This chain joins TRBV4-2 and TRBJ2-7, with 7 bases lining up with TRBD1. Germline V CDR1 and CDR2: LGHNA, YNFKEQ. This CDR3 has 17 amino acids. V trimming: 5 bases; J trimming: 0 bases; junction bases outside the gene matches: 13. DNA of the CDR3: TGTGCCAGCAGCTATTTCCCCGTACCAGGGGGCTCCTACGAGCAGTACTTC. Residues: CASSYFPVPGGSYEQYF.

J is TRBJ2-7 and V is TRBV28, with 7 nucleotides matching TRBD1. Germline loops: CDR1 MDHEN, CDR2 SYDVKM. With 5 bases clipped from V and 7 bases from J, the junction kept 17 bases outside the gene matches. This CDR3 is built from 16 residues. CDR3 sequence reads: CASSPRDSILVLEQYF. CDR3 DNA: TGTGCCAGCAGTCCTCGGGACAGTATCTTGGTTTTGGAGCAGTACTTC. Combining the CDR3 with reference TRBV28 and TRBJ2-7 gives the whole variable domain DVKVTQSSRYLVKRTGEKVFLECVQDMDHENMFWYRQDPGLGLRLIYFSYDVKMKEKGDIPEGYSVSREKKERFSLILESASTNQTSMYLCASSPRDSILVLEQYFGPGTRLTVT.

The V call is TRBV28, the J call TRBJ2-4; a possible D gene is TRBD2 (6 bases). Trimming took 7 bases from V and 0 from J, leaving 10 bases between them. This CDR3 region has 14 residues. Germline lookup yields CDR1 MDHEN and CDR2 SYDVKM. The CDR3 nucleotides read TGTGCCAGCACCATGGGAGGAGCCAAAAACATTCAGTACTTC. Encoded protein: CASTMGGAKNIQYF.

The J gene is TRBJ2-7, the V gene TRBV5-1; D gene unclear. The CDR3 totals 14 residues. CDR1 is SGHRS, CDR2 YFSETQ, per germline. V lost 0 bases to trimming and J lost 2 bases, with 9 bases between them. The CDR3 spells CASSLAARAYEQYF. The CDR3 nucleotides are TGCGCCAGCAGCTTGGCCGCTAGGGCCTACGAGCAGTACTTC.

V gene TRBV30 combines with J gene TRBJ2-1; 7 bases line up with TRBD2. The CDR3 has 15 amino acids. Trimming at V came to 0 bases and at J to 9 bases, leaving 11 bases not matched to a gene. In germline, CDR1 is GTSNPN, CDR2 SVGIG (reference sequence). DNA of the CDR3: TGTGCCTGGAGTGTAATGGCGGGAGCTCAAGGTGAGCAGTTCTTC. Its translation is CAWSVMAGAQGEQFF.